This T cell receptor (beta chain) was identified during a study of blood T cells in healthy people across ages. With V trimmed by 6 bases and J by 5 bases, 10 bases remained unmatched. The CDR3 has 16 amino acids. The V gene's germline CDR1 is DFQATT and CDR2 SNEGSKA (reference sequence). Next came a second PCR, run for about 7 to 12 cycles, which used a sample-barcoded 5' primer along with a J-beta primer mix. From the 5' RACE reads, TCRdb called clonotypes with MiXCR, one entry per CDR3 protein. This sample has about 1.7 million distinct CDR3 sequences, with 28% found just once. The sample comprised blood. The TCR comes from a woman in her 30s in good health. J is TRBJ2-1 and V is TRBV20-1; 13 positions match TRBD2. DNA for the CDR3: TGCAGTGCACCTACTAGCGGGGGGGGGAGGGACAATGAGCAGTTCTTC. Translating gives CSAPTSGGGRDNEQFF.